This T cell receptor (beta chain) appears in the sequencing data of a study of T cells in Graves' hyperthyroidism and ophthalmopathy. The PBMCs had their origin in around 9.1 ml of fresh peripheral blood. RNA transcripts served as the template for amplifying TCR beta CDR3 regions. During a first-round RT-PCR of the TCR CDR3, the HTBI primer set was used. MiXCR was run by TCRdb on the multiplex PCR reads, yielding one entry per CDR3 protein. The profile shows about 300,000 distinct CDR3 sequences, approximately 18% of them singletons. The CDR3 spans 13 residues. Germline V gives CDR1 MNHEY, CDR2 SVGAGI. V lost 2 bases, J lost 3 bases, and 5 bases lay in between.

The V call is TRBV6-5, the J call TRBJ2-1; D is unclear. This sequence originates from a man aged 45-65 years with Graves' ophthalmopathy. The material sequenced was blood. This CDR3 reads CASSYISYNEQFF. The CDR3 DNA reads as TGTGCCAGCAGTTACATCAGCTACAATGAGCAGTTCTTC.